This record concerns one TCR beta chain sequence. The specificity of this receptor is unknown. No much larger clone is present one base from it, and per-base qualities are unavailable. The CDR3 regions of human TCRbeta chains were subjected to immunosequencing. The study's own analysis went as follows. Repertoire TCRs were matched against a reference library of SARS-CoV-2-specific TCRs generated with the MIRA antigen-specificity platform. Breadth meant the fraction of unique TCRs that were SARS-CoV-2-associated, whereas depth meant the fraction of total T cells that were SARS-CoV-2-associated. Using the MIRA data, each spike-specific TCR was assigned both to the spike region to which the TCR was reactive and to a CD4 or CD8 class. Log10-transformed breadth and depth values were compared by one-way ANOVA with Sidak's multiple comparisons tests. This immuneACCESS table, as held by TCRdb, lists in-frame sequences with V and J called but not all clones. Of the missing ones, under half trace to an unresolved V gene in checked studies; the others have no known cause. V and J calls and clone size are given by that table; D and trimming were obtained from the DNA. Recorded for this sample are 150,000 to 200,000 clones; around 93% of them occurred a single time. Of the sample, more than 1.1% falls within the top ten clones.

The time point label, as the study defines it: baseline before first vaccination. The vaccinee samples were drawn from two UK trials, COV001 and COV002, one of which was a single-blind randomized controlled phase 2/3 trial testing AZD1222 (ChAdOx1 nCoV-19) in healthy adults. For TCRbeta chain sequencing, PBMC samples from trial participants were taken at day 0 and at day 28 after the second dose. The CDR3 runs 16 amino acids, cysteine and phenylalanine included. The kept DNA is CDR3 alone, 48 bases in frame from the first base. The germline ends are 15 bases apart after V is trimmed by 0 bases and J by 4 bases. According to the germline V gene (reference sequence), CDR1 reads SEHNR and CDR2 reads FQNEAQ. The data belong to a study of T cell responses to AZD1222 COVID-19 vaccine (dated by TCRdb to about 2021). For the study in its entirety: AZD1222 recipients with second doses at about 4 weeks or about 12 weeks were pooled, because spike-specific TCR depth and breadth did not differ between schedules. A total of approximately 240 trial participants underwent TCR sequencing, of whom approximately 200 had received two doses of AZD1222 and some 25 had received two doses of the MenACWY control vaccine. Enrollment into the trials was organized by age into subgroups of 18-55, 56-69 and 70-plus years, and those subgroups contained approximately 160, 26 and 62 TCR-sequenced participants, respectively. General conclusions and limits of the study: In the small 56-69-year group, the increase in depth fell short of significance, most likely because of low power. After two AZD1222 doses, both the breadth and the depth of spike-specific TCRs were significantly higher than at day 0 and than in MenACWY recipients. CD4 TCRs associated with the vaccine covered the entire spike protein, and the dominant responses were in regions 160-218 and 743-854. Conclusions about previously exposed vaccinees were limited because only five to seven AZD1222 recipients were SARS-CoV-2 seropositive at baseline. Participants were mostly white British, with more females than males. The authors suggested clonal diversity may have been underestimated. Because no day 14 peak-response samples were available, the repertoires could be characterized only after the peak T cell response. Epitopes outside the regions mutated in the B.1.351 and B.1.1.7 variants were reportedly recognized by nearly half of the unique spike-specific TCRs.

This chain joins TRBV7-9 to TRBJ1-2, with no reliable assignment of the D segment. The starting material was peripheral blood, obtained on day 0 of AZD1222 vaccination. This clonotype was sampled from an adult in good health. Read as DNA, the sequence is TGTGCCAGCAGCTTAGCGCGGAGTGAGGGAAGCTATGGCTACACCTTC. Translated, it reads CASSLARSEGSYGYTF.